This TCR beta chain originates from a study of shared clonotypes between healthy human individuals. For this clone: This CDR3 is also generated by other DNA sequences in the sample.

Using immunoSEQ multiplex PCR, the repertoire was profiled, and TCRdb retains in-frame clones only, with some absent. The repertoire has about 1.5 million clones, under 99% of them found once; the top ten carry roughly 0.45%. The receptor was derived from a man aged 25-45 years in good health. The sample was naive CD4+ T cells sorted from blood. As for subset: CD45RA+ positively selected.

CDR3 in DNA: TGTGCCAGCAGCTTAGCCAGGGCTACAGATACGCAGTATTTT. Amino acid sequence: CASSLARATDTQYF. V and J are TRBV7-2 and TRBJ2-3; D possibly corresponds to TRBD1 (5 bases). CDR1 SGHTA and CDR2 FQGNSA come from the germline V gene. There are 14 residues in the CDR3. Trimming took 0 bases from V and 3 from J, leaving 7 bases between them.